This passage covers 29 T cell receptor beta chains from one sample sequenced in a study of shared clonotypes between healthy human individuals. TCRdb keeps only in-frame clones here, not all; method: immunoSEQ multiplex PCR. The repertoire consists of a few million clones, with approximately 94% occurring once and the leading ten covering around 0.13%. Source material: naive CD4+ T cells sorted from blood. Stated subset: CD45RA+ positively selected. The source of these receptors is a man between 18 and 35 years old in good health.

The chain is built from TRBV2 and TRBJ2-7, with unresolved D. Germline V gives CDR1 SNHLY, CDR2 FYNNEI. The CDR3 is 13 residues long. Trimming pared 5 bases from V and 2 bases from J, leaving 10 bases between. The DNA of the CDR3 is TGTGCCAGCAGTAGAGGACGGGCCTACGAGCAGTACTTC. Translation: CASSRGRAYEQYF.

The CDR3 DNA is TGTGCCAGCAGCCCTGCCGCCAGTCTGGGCCCATACAATGAGCAGTTCTTC. Translation gives CASSPAASLGPYNEQFF. The chain combines TRBV7-2 with TRBJ2-1, with D uncertain. The germline gives CDR1 SGHTA, CDR2 FQGNSA. The CDR3 totals 17 residues. V lost 5 bases and J lost 4, with 21 bases in between.

The J gene is TRBJ2-5, the V gene TRBV5-1; 8 bases line up with TRBD2. Germline assignment: CDR1 SGHRS and CDR2 YFSETQ. The CDR3 has 16 residues. V shed 4 bases, J shed 3 bases, and the junction held 11 bases outside the gene matches. CDR3 region: CASSLNSGGPKETQYF. CDR3 nucleotides: TGCGCCAGCAGCCTAAATTCGGGGGGGCCTAAAGAGACCCAGTACTTC.

The J gene is TRBJ1-5, the V gene TRBV6-4; no definite D call. The CDR3 contains 13 residues. The germline V and J ends were trimmed by 8 bases and 0 bases, with 8 bases remaining between them. Germline CDR1 MRHNA, CDR2 SNTAGT. The DNA for the CDR3 is TGTGCCAGCGCAGCAGGTAGCAATCAGCCCCAGCATTTT. It specifies CASAAGSNQPQHF.

This clone was picked up a small number of times. V and J are TRBV2 and TRBJ1-2; perhaps TRBD1 as D (6 bases). V gave up 4 bases and J gave up 8 bases, with 11 bases separating them. Per germline, CDR1 SNHLY and CDR2 FYNNEI. The CDR3 consists of 12 residues. The CDR3, as DNA: TGTGCCAGCAGTGCAGGGGCAGGAGGCTACACCTTC. Its protein product is CASSAGAGGYTF.

The rearrangement uses TRBV30 and TRBJ2-3; 7 bases map to TRBD2. The V gene's germline CDR1 is GTSNPN and CDR2 SVGIG (reference sequence). The CDR3 consists of 16 residues. The V and J ends lost 3 bases and 6 bases, in that order; junction bases with no gene match: 15. This chain's CDR3 is CAWSRGVAGAGDTQYF. The CDR3 DNA sequence: TGTGCCTGGAGCCGGGGGGTGGCGGGAGCAGGGGATACGCAGTATTTT. The whole variable domain, remainder taken from reference TRBV30 and TRBJ2-3, is SQTIHQWPATLVQPVGSPLSLECTVEGTSNPNLYWYRQAAGRGLQLLFYSVGIGQISSEVPQNLSASRPQDRQFILSSKKLLLSDSGFYLCAWSRGVAGAGDTQYFGPGTRLTVL.

DNA for the CDR3: TGTGCCAGCAGCTTGGTAGTCCCCGGGACAGGGATCGATGAGCAGTTCTTC. Translation: CASSLVVPGTGIDEQFF. The chain carries TRBV5-6 and TRBJ2-1; 9 positions match TRBD1. There are 17 residues in the CDR3. Germline V gene lookup returns CDR1 SGHDT and CDR2 YYEEEE. Unmatched junction bases numbered 12, after V lost 0 bases and J lost 8 bases.

The chain has TRBV29-1 and TRBJ1-2; no firm D call. Germline V gene data show CDR1 as SQVTM and CDR2 as ANQGSEA. This CDR3 contains 13 residues. V lost 1 base and J lost 0, with 6 bases in between. The CDR3 region is CSVEGVANYGYTF. DNA of the CDR3: TGCAGCGTTGAAGGGGTGGCTAACTATGGCTACACCTTC.

The gene calls are TRBV5-1 and TRBJ2-6; no clear D gene. The CDR3 covers 14 residues. Germline V gives CDR1 SGHRS, CDR2 YFSETQ. With 0 bases removed from V and 3 bases from J, the gap between germline ends came to 4 bases. DNA of the CDR3: TGCGCCAGCAGCTTGGCGTTTGGGGCCAACGTCCTGACTTTC. It is translated as CASSLAFGANVLTF.

This chain connects TRBV5-1 to TRBJ2-5; D gene ambiguous. CDR1 SGHRS and CDR2 YFSETQ come from the germline V gene. V was trimmed by 7 bases and J by 5 bases, leaving 15 bases between them. The CDR3 has 13 amino acids. Here the CDR3 reads CASASSPWETQYF. The CDR3 coding sequence is TGCGCCAGCGCCTCATCGCCCTGGGAGACCCAGTACTTC.

The V and J genes are TRBV14 and TRBJ2-3; possible D gene TRBD2, 6 bases. V dropped 3 bases and J dropped 4 bases, with 11 bases sitting between them. The CDR3 covers 14 residues. Germline V gene lookup returns CDR1 SGHDN and CDR2 FVKESK. The CDR3, as DNA: TGTGCCAGCAGCCAGGGGGGAGCGGCAGATACGCAGTATTTT. Translating it yields CASSQGGAADTQYF.

This clone was found once. Other nucleotide sequences from this sample produce the same CDR3. The chain combines TRBV5-4 with TRBJ1-1, with 11 nucleotides matching TRBD1. J was trimmed by 4 bases and V by 0 bases; bases with no gene match: 2. The CDR3 is 15 residues long. CDR1 and CDR2 from the germline V gene are SGHNT and YYREEE (reference sequence). DNA of the CDR3: TGTGCCAGCAGCTTGGCGGGGACAGGGGGCACTGAAGCTTTCTTT. It translates to CASSLAGTGGTEAFF.

This clone was seen just once. The rearrangement joins TRBV28 to TRBJ2-2, with TRBD1 identical over 10 bases. There are 15 residues in the CDR3. Trimming cost V 5 bases and J 6 bases; bases outside gene matches: 6. Germline V gene data show CDR1 as MDHEN and CDR2 as SYDVKM. The CDR3 region is CASSQTGGIAGELFF. CDR3 DNA: TGTGCCAGCAGTCAGACAGGGGGCATTGCCGGGGAGCTGTTTTTT. The full variable domain, its missing parts supplied by reference TRBV28 and TRBJ2-2, is DVKVTQSSRYLVKRTGEKVFLECVQDMDHENMFWYRQDPGLGLRLIYFSYDVKMKEKGDIPEGYSVSREKKERFSLILESASTNQTSMYLCASSQTGGIAGELFFGEGSRLTVL.

J is TRBJ2-3 and V is TRBV18; D unclear. Trimming cost V 0 bases and J 2 bases, with 6 bases left between them. The CDR3 sequence is 14 residues long. Germline lookup yields CDR1 KGHSH and CDR2 LQKENI. CDR3 in DNA: TGTGCCAGCTCACCACCAATTCTCACAGATACGCAGTATTTT. This gives the protein CASSPPILTDTQYF.

Only one count was recorded for this clone. The chain couples TRBV27 to TRBJ1-4, with D uncertain. Looked up from germline, CDR1 is MNHEY and CDR2 is SMNVEV (reference sequence). The ends were cut back, 4 bases at V and 7 bases at J, with 4 bases in the middle. This CDR3 contains 11 residues. The CDR3: CASSSGEKLFF. In DNA, the CDR3 is TGTGCCAGCAGTTCAGGTGAAAAACTGTTTTTT.

V usage is TRBV4-3 and J usage is TRBJ2-3; 7 bases map to TRBD2. CDR1 and CDR2 from the germline V gene are LGHNA and YSLEER. This CDR3 contains 15 residues. V was pared by 1 base and J by 3 bases, with 4 bases of the junction left unmatched. The CDR3 sequence: CASSQGGSRTDTQYF. The CDR3 bases are TGCGCCAGCAGCCAAGGCGGGAGTAGGACAGATACGCAGTATTTT.

The V and J genes are TRBV7-9 and TRBJ2-5; possibly TRBD2 for D (6 bases). V shed 6 bases and J shed 4 bases, with 15 bases lying between them. The germline gives CDR1 SEHNR, CDR2 FQNEAQ (reference sequence). The CDR3 sequence is 14 residues long. The CDR3 spells CASRSRLGVETQYF. The CDR3 bases are TGTGCCAGCAGATCAAGACTAGGTGTAGAGACCCAGTACTTC.

This chain joins TRBV5-1 and TRBJ1-2; D is undetermined. The V end was cut by 1 base, the J end by 6 bases, with 13 bases between. The CDR3 has 14 residues. CDR1 is SGHRS, CDR2 YFSETQ, per germline. Written as DNA, the CDR3 is TGCGCCAGCAGCTTGAGCGGGGTCGGGAATGGCTACACCTTC. It is translated as CASSLSGVGNGYTF.

The V call is TRBV11-2, the J call TRBJ2-4, with D perhaps being TRBD1 or TRBD2 (6 bases each). Germline CDR1 reads SGHAT; CDR2 reads FQNNGV. Trimming took 3 bases from V and 7 from J, leaving 13 bases between them. This CDR3 spans 14 amino acids. The CDR3 DNA sequence: TGTGCCAGCAGCTTTGGGGGGCAGGAGAACATTCAGTACTTC. The encoded protein is CASSFGGQENIQYF.

This rearrangement joins TRBV20-1 to TRBJ2-5; 10 bases are a match to TRBD1. The CDR3 loop spans 11 amino acids. After removal of 6 bases from V and 10 bases from J, the junction contained 5 bases not matched to a gene. Per the germline V gene, CDR1 is DFQATT and CDR2 is SNEGSKA (reference sequence). Here the CDR3 DNA reads TGCAGTGCAAGGACAGGGGGTTACCAGTACTTC. This translates into CSARTGGYQYF.

This chain connects TRBV11-2 to TRBJ2-1; 15 positions match TRBD2. The CDR3 has 16 residues. CDR1 is SGHAT and CDR2 is FQNNGV in the germline V gene. Trimming at V came to 5 bases and at J to 9 bases, leaving 8 bases not matched to a gene. The CDR3 DNA is TGTGCCAGCAGCCCCGCGGGGACTAGCGGGAGGATTGAGCAGTTCTTC. Translating gives CASSPAGTSGRIEQFF.

V gene TRBV5-1 combines with J gene TRBJ1-1; 7 nucleotides line up with TRBD1. After removal of 4 bases from V and 6 bases from J, the junction contained 3 bases not matched to a gene. The CDR3 totals 12 residues. Germline V lookup: CDR1 SGHRS, CDR2 YFSETQ. The CDR3 DNA reads TGCGCCAGCAGCGCAGGGGGATCTGAAGCTTTCTTT. This translates into CASSAGGSEAFF.

A note on this clone: Within the sample, other DNA sequences also encode this same CDR3. The genes are TRBV6-5 and TRBJ2-7, with a tentative D call TRBD1 (6 bases). CDR1 MNHEY and CDR2 SVGAGI come from the germline V gene. This CDR3 spans 15 amino acids. V gave up 2 bases and J gave up 0 bases, with 11 bases separating them. In DNA form, the CDR3 reads TGTGCCAGCAGTTACCTGCGGACAGTCTCCTACGAGCAGTACTTC. Protein sequence: CASSYLRTVSYEQYF.

V and J are TRBV10-3 and TRBJ2-7; 13 bases match TRBD2. From germline, CDR1 is ENHRY and CDR2 SYGVKD. The CDR3 length is 15 residues. J lost 5 bases, V lost 7 bases, and 8 bases had no gene match. As DNA, the CDR3 is TGTGCCATCAATCCACTAGCGGGGGGGCCTCACGAGCAGTACTTC. Protein: CAINPLAGGPHEQYF.

The DNA for the CDR3 is TGTGCCAGCTCTAGGGACAGGGCTAGCACAGATACGCAGTATTTT. Translating it yields CASSRDRASTDTQYF. The gene calls are TRBV2 and TRBJ2-3; 9 bases match TRBD1. Trimming cost V 8 bases and J 0 bases; bases outside gene matches: 6. The V gene's germline CDR1 is SNHLY and CDR2 FYNNEI. The length of the CDR3 is 15 residues. Based on the CDR3 plus reference TRBV2 and TRBJ2-3, the full variable domain is EPEVTQTPSHQVTQMGQEVILRCVPISNHLYFYWYRQILGQKVEFLVSFYNNEISEKSEIFDDQFSVERPDGSNFTLKIRSTKLEDSAMYFCASSRDRASTDTQYFGPGTRLTVL.

This chain connects TRBV7-2 to TRBJ1-5; D is ambiguous. V was cut by 0 bases and J by 5 bases, with 11 bases left in between. CDR3 size: 15 residues. Germline V gives CDR1 SGHTA, CDR2 FQGNSA. The CDR3 DNA is TGTGCCAGCAGCTTAGCGCGGGAAAGGGATCAGCCCCAGCATTTT. Translation gives CASSLARERDQPQHF.

The J gene is TRBJ1-2, the V gene TRBV6-5; D is ambiguous. This CDR3 has 13 residues. Germline V gene sequence: CDR1 MNHEY, CDR2 SVGAGI. V was pared by 5 bases and J by 6 bases, with 13 bases between. In nucleotides, the CDR3 is TGTGCCAGCAGTCTGTATAAGGCGGATGGCTACACCTTC. Amino acid sequence: CASSLYKADGYTF.

CDR3 sequence (DNA): TGTGCCAGCAGTGACCAAAACACCATATATTTT. It yields the protein CASSDQNTIYF. The rearrangement uses TRBV2 and TRBJ1-3; D gene ambiguous. This CDR3 region has 11 residues. Germline assignment: CDR1 SNHLY and CDR2 FYNNEI. Trimming stripped 3 bases from V and 6 bases from J, with 3 bases between. Drawing the rest from reference TRBV2 and TRBJ1-3, the complete variable domain is EPEVTQTPSHQVTQMGQEVILRCVPISNHLYFYWYRQILGQKVEFLVSFYNNEISEKSEIFDDQFSVERPDGSNFTLKIRSTKLEDSAMYFCASSDQNTIYFGEGSWLTVV.

The chain links TRBV29-1 to TRBJ2-5; D unclear. Germline CDR1 SQVTM, CDR2 ANQGSEA. The V end was cut by 1 base, the J end by 5 bases, with 8 bases between. CDR3 length: 12 residues. CDR3 coding DNA: TGCAGCGTTGAAGCCCTGCGCGAGACCCAGTACTTC. It yields the protein CSVEALRETQYF.